These 4 T cell receptor beta chains originate from one sample sequenced in a study of T cells in Graves' hyperthyroidism and ophthalmopathy. Amplification yielded TCR beta CDR3 regions, with RNA transcripts as the source. With the HTBI primer set, the TCR CDR3 went through a first round of RT-PCR. TCRdb redid the calling of the multiplex PCR reads with MiXCR, one entry per CDR3 protein. The sample consists of about 380,000 distinct CDR3 sequences, roughly 18% of them appearing once. Material for sequencing was blood. These receptors were taken from a man younger than 30 with Graves' ophthalmopathy.

This clonotype occurred many times. The chain has TRBV29-1 and TRBJ1-2; D unresolved. Germline lookup yields CDR1 SQVTM and CDR2 ANQGSEA. Trimming cost V 0 bases and J 5 bases, with 16 bases left between them. This CDR3 region has 15 residues. CDR3 sequence: CSVEDSLAPGYGYTF. The CDR3 DNA reads as TGCAGCGTTGAAGATTCCCTCGCCCCGGGGTATGGCTACACCTTC.

The chain uses TRBV25-1 and TRBJ2-2, with TRBD2 matching 8 bases. V trimming: 8 bases; J trimming: 2 bases; junction bases outside the gene matches: 4. Germline V CDR1 and CDR2: MGHDK, SYGVNS. This CDR3 has 14 residues. The CDR3 region has the DNA TGTGCCAGCCGTTTAGCGGGAAACACCGGGGAGCTGTTTTTT. Translated: CASRLAGNTGELFF.

This clonotype was picked up many times. The chain links TRBV20-1 to TRBJ2-3; D assignment may be TRBD1 or TRBD2 (5 bases each). The CDR3 runs 15 residues. V was cut by 3 bases and J by 0 bases, with 13 bases left in between. Germline V CDR1 and CDR2: DFQATT, SNEGSKA (reference sequence). CDR3 coding DNA: TGCAGTGCTAGGGGGGTGGAAACTAGCACAGATACGCAGTATTTT. Protein sequence: CSARGVETSTDTQYF.

This clonotype was counted at least ten times. The J gene is TRBJ2-5, the V gene TRBV10-3; D remains ambiguous. Deletions cut 0 bases from V and 5 bases from J, with 16 bases between. The CDR3 spans 16 residues. Per germline, CDR1 ENHRY and CDR2 SYGVKD. The CDR3 DNA sequence: TGTGCCATCAGTGAGTCCCGTGGGCAGACCAGGGAGACCCAGTACTTC. Protein: CAISESRGQTRETQYF.